This T cell receptor (beta chain) came from a study of blood T cell repertoires in COVID-19. Study overall: Collection of acute and convalescent COVID-19 samples took place in the United States, Italy and Spain.

The protocol was immunoSEQ multiplex PCR, while the TCRdb copy is restricted to in-frame clones and leaves out a portion. This table has nearly 250,000 clones, almost 85% appearing once. Trimming left V 0 bases short and J 10 bases short, with 15 bases between. Germline V gene lookup returns CDR1 SGHAT and CDR2 FQNNGV. This CDR3 is 14 amino acids long. The sequence derives from a woman aged 45 to 65 with acute COVID-19. The sequencing sample was made of PBMCs or T cells enriched from blood (not recorded which). The V call is TRBV11-2, the J call TRBJ1-2; D gene ambiguous. The CDR3 nucleotides read TGTGCCAGCAGCTTAGACGGGTCCTCTACATCCTACACCTTC. This sequence encodes CASSLDGSSTSYTF. Supplemented by reference TRBV11-2 and TRBJ1-2, the full variable domain reads EAGVAQSPRYKIIEKRQSVAFWCNPISGHATLYWYQQILGQGPKLLIQFQNNGVVDDSQLPKDRFSAERLKGVDSTLKIQPAKLEDSAVYLCASSLDGSSTSYTFGSGTRLTVV.